The subject of this entry is one T cell receptor beta chain. This specimen belongs to a study of shared clonotypes between healthy human individuals. The genomic DNA of each subset was split evenly across several immunoSEQ plates. This table comes from immunoSEQ multiplex PCR, and its TCRdb copy is limited to in-frame clones, with some not included. The table lists some 1,600,000 clones, under 99% of them singletons. There are 18 residues in the CDR3. The germline V gene encodes CDR1 SGDLS and CDR2 YYNGEE. Trimming cost V 2 bases and J 0 bases; bases outside gene matches: 10. Sequenced sample: naive CD4+ T cells sorted from blood. Documented subset: CD45RA+ positively selected. The sequence derives from a man under 40 in good health. The rearrangement joins TRBV9 to TRBJ1-5; 8 bases are a match to TRBD1. The CDR3 loop reads CASSVPGQEFLSNQPQHF. In DNA form, the CDR3 reads TGTGCCAGCAGCGTCCCGGGACAGGAATTTCTTAGCAATCAGCCCCAGCATTTT.